What follows are 11 T cell receptor beta chains derived from one specimen sequenced in a study of T cell responses to AZD1222 COVID-19 vaccine. Method: immunoSEQ multiplex PCR; TCRdb's copy keeps in-frame clones and lacks some. The sample records 89,000 or so clones, approximately 88% being singletons. The material sequenced was peripheral blood, taken on day 0 of AZD1222 vaccination. The receptors come from an adult in good health.

This clone has more than one count but fewer than ten. V is TRBV28 and J is TRBJ1-4; D not resolved. Trimming removed 6 bases from V and 8 bases from J, with 22 bases in between. Germline assignment: CDR1 MDHEN and CDR2 SYDVKM. This CDR3 spans 16 amino acids. CDR3 in DNA: TGTGCCAGCAGCCCCCCTGATGGGGTCAGACGGGAAAAACTGTTTTTT. Protein product: CASSPPDGVRREKLFF.

This sequence joins TRBV6-5 and TRBJ1-1; D gene unclear. Germline CDR1 reads MNHEY; CDR2 reads SVGAGI. The V and J ends lost 0 bases and 1 base respectively, with 12 bases between them. The CDR3 runs to 16 residues. CDR3: CASSYSGNIGNTEAFF. Written as DNA, the CDR3 is TGTGCCAGCAGTTACTCAGGGAATATAGGGAACACTGAAGCTTTCTTT.

The chain uses TRBV2 and TRBJ2-7, with 12 bases matching TRBD2. Germline lookup yields CDR1 SNHLY and CDR2 FYNNEI. The CDR3 consists of 17 residues. Trimming took 6 bases from V and 2 from J; bases not matched to a gene: 11. The CDR3: CASRETPRTSGTYEQYF. As DNA, the CDR3 is TGTGCCAGCAGGGAGACCCCTAGGACTAGCGGGACCTACGAGCAGTACTTC.

V is TRBV6-5 and J is TRBJ2-1; D tentatively reads TRBD1 or TRBD2 (5 bases each). The CDR3 extends over 12 amino acids. With 6 bases removed from V and 9 bases from J, the gap between germline ends came to 12 bases. Germline CDR1 reads MNHEY; CDR2 reads SVGAGI. In nucleotides, the CDR3 is TGTGCCAGCAGGTCCGTTGGGGGTGAGCAGTTCTTC. Translating it yields CASRSVGGEQFF.

The chain has TRBV4-1 and TRBJ1-2, with D unresolved. The CDR3 contains 14 residues. From germline, CDR1 is MGHRA and CDR2 YSYEKL. V dropped 0 bases and J dropped 2 bases, with 7 bases sitting between them. The CDR3: CASSQEKGNYGYTF. DNA for the CDR3: TGCGCCAGCAGCCAAGAAAAAGGGAACTATGGCTACACCTTC.

This chain joins TRBV12-2 and TRBJ1-2. TRBV12-2 is a documented pseudogene. The CDR3 covers 13 residues. CDR3 residues: CASRLPTPYGYTF. The CDR3 nucleotides are TGTGCAAGTCGCCTCCCTACCCCCTATGGCTACACCTTC.

This chain uses TRBV2 with TRBJ1-6; D unresolved. CDR3 length: 14 residues. The V end lost 6 bases, the J end lost 7 bases, and 13 bases lay between the germline ends. CDR1 is SNHLY and CDR2 is FYNNEI in the germline V gene. CDR3 in amino acids: CASSFPDLNSPLHF. The CDR3 nucleotides read TGTGCCAGCAGCTTTCCAGACCTGAATTCACCCCTCCACTTT.

The chain couples TRBV5-1 to TRBJ2-1, with D uncertain. Trimming stripped 8 bases from V and 7 bases from J, with 13 bases between. Germline-derived CDR1 and CDR2 are SGHRS and YFSETQ. This CDR3 has 12 amino acids. This chain's CDR3 is CASNYGQNEQFF. CDR3 in DNA: TGCGCCAGTAACTACGGGCAGAATGAGCAGTTCTTC.

The chain employs TRBV28 and TRBJ1-6, with D perhaps matching TRBD1 (6 bases). Trimming removed 7 bases from V and 6 bases from J, with 22 bases in between. Germline-derived CDR1 and CDR2 are MDHEN and SYDVKM. The CDR3 totals 17 residues. The CDR3 here is CASTEIHRGALNSPLHF. The CDR3 coding sequence is TGTGCCAGCACCGAAATCCATCGGGGGGCGCTTAATTCACCCCTCCACTTT. Based on the CDR3 plus reference TRBV28 and TRBJ1-6, the full variable domain is DVKVTQSSRYLVKRTGEKVFLECVQDMDHENMFWYRQDPGLGLRLIYFSYDVKMKEKGDIPEGYSVSREKKERFSLILESASTNQTSMYLCASTEIHRGALNSPLHFGNGTRLTVT.

The V call is TRBV7-9, the J call TRBJ2-1; TRBD1 or TRBD2 may be the D gene (5 bases each). This CDR3 is 18 amino acids long. V dropped 1 base and J dropped 4 bases, with 20 bases sitting between them. Germline loops: CDR1 SEHNR, CDR2 FQNEAQ (reference sequence). The CDR3 reads CASSLVAWGAVPYNEQFF. The CDR3 region has the DNA TGTGCCAGCAGCTTAGTAGCGTGGGGCGCGGTACCGTACAATGAGCAGTTCTTC.

The V and J genes are TRBV11-2 and TRBJ2-7; TRBD2 matches at 7 bases. The CDR3 length is 14 residues. Germline CDR1 and CDR2: SGHAT and FQNNGV. V was pared by 3 bases and J by 3 bases, with 5 bases of the junction left unmatched. CDR3 DNA: TGTGCCAGCAGCTTTCGGCGGGAGTACTACGAGCAGTACTTC. Translating gives CASSFRREYYEQYF. The entire variable domain, with the rest obtained from reference TRBV11-2 and TRBJ2-7, is as follows: EAGVAQSPRYKIIEKRQSVAFWCNPISGHATLYWYQQILGQGPKLLIQFQNNGVVDDSQLPKDRFSAERLKGVDSTLKIQPAKLEDSAVYLCASSFRREYYEQYFGPGTRLTVT.